The T cell receptor (beta chain) described here comes from a study of blood T cell repertoires in COVID-19 (dated by TCRdb to the early 2020s). Context from the whole study: Collaborator samples came from the United States, Italy and Spain and covered acute and convalescent phases of COVID-19. Sample metadata almost always included a de-identified subject ID, COVID-19 status, age in years and sex. The prospective study material was composed of cDNA or gDNA derived from T cells, B-cell-depleted T cells, or PBMCs. Samples were obtained from the ongoing ImmuneRACE study (first 160 participants) and from 1,254 subjects provided by 6 global collaborators. Where HLA class I and class II types were available, the types were taken from metadata supplied by the sample provider, not from assay-based typing. The repertoires were made available in a free public database intended to serve as a resource for research on the immune response to SARS-CoV-2. Deeply sampled blood TCRbeta repertoires from subjects exposed to, actively infected with, or recovered from COVID-19 were included in the dataset.

Broad study findings and their caveats: The quantity of clinical and demographic metadata differed by source and by participant and was supplied without curation.

In Seattle, one collaborating source enrolled patients while the infection was active and tracked those patients longitudinally over the course of disease. The collaborating institutions used their own protocols to collect whole blood in K2EDTA tubes. Collaborator samples were shipped for TCRbeta analysis as frozen whole blood, isolated PBMCs, or DNA extracted from either sample type. V was cut back by 3 bases and J by 5 bases, leaving a gap of 7 bases between them. Spanning cysteine to phenylalanine, the CDR3 consists of 12 amino acids. The only DNA kept is the CDR3, 36 bases in frame from the first base. Sequences SNHLY (CDR1) and FYNNEI (CDR2) are obtained from the germline V gene. This clone appeared a few times. Its specific antigen is unknown. Base qualities are not recorded, but no much larger clone differs from it by a single base. The same CDR3 can be traced to other DNA sequences in this sample.

TCRbeta CDR3 regions were amplified from genomic DNA using the immunoSEQ Assay, a bias-controlled multiplex PCR. The authors processed their data as follows. Within the assay, amplification of reference gene primers was used to estimate how many nucleated cells each sample contained. Sequence reads were collapsed and filtered to measure the absolute abundance of every unique TCRbeta CDR3 rearrangement. For each sample, productive Simpson clonality was calculated as the square root of Simpson's diversity index over productive rearrangements. TCRdb stores this immuneACCESS table with in-frame sequences only. Part of the clones is absent; in the studies checked, under half of the shortfall reflects unresolved V genes, and no reason is known for the rest. V and J calls and clone size are those listed in that table; D and trimming were worked out from the DNA. Here the sample has 400,000 to 450,000 clones; around 90% occur a single time. The ten largest clones represent 0.8% to 0.9% of the sample.

The receptor chain draws on TRBV2 and TRBJ2-5, with the D gene not confidently named. The TCR originated in a man aged 18 to 30 with COVID-19, enrolled during active disease. The sample consisted of peripheral blood. The CDR3 region reads CASSERRETQYF. The DNA reads as follows: TGTGCCAGCAGTGAGAGGCGGGAGACCCAGTACTTC.